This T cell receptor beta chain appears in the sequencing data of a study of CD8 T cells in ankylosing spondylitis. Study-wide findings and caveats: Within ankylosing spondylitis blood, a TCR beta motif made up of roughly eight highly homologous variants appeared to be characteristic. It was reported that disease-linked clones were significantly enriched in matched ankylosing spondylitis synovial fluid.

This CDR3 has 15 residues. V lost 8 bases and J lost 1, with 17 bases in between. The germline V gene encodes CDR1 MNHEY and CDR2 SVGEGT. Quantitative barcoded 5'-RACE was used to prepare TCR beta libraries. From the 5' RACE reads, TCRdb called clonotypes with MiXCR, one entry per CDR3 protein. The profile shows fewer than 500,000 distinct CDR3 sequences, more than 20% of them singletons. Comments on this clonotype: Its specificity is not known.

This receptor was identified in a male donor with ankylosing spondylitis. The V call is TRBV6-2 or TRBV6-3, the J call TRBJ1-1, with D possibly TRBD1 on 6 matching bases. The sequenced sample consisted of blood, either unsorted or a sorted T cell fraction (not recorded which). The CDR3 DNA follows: TGTGCCAGCGCTAGGGGCCTGGGGGCGAACACTGAAGCTTTCTTT. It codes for CASARGLGANTEAFF.